The rows below give T cell receptor beta chains drawn from one sample of a study of T cell repertoires in cytomegalovirus infection. A single record per CDR3 protein comes from TCRdb applying MiXCR to the reads. In the table there are about 530,000 distinct CDR3 sequences, around 27% of which are singletons. Sample: PBMCs. Source of these receptors: a human donor in good health (CMV status not recorded). Some clones in this sample may be carry-over from other donors' samples. Each CDR3 is given with its conserved first and last residue. D genes are given only for firm matches. Clone size is given for some rows only: seen once, a few or many times, or a class if the clone is expanded.

j_call clone_size v_call d_call cdr3_nt cdr3_aa
TRBJ2-5 few TRBV7-2 . TGTGCCAGCAGCTCCGAGGGCAGGGAAGGAGAGACCCAGTACTTC CASSSEGREGETQYF
TRBJ1-4 . TRBV9 . TGTGCCAGCAGCGTAGACGGGTATGAAAAACTGTTTTTT CASSVDGYEKLFF
TRBJ2-7 . TRBV14 TRBD2 TGTGCCAGCAGCCAAGGAAACCTAGCGGGACACCTGTACGAGCAGTACTTC CASSQGNLAGHLYEQYF
TRBJ1-2 . TRBV6-2/TRBV6-3 . TGTGCCAGCAGTCTCCTCCAGTATGGCTACACCTTC CASSLLQYGYTF
TRBJ2-3 . TRBV12-3/TRBV12-4 . TGTGCCATTCCGATCCTAGAGGGGTCGGATACGCAGTATTTT CAIPILEGSDTQYF
TRBJ2-5 few TRBV6-4 . TGTGCCAGTTCGTTAGAACCTTGGCAAGAGACCCAGTACTTC CASSLEPWQETQYF
TRBJ1-1 once TRBV12-3/TRBV12-4 TRBD1 TGTGCCAGCAGAGACAGGGTGCAAGCTTTCTTT CASRDRVQAFF
TRBJ1-4 . TRBV7-9 . TGTGCCAGCAGCCTTAATCGAGAAAAACTGTTTTTT CASSLNREKLFF
TRBJ2-1 . TRBV19 TRBD2 TGTGCCAGTAGTCCATTTCTAGCGGGAGTGGGAAATGAGCAGTTCTTC CASSPFLAGVGNEQFF
TRBJ1-1 few TRBV12-3/TRBV12-4 TRBD1 TGTGCCAGCAGCCAGGGGGCCCCCACCGAAGCTTTCTTT CASSQGAPTEAFF
TRBJ2-1 many TRBV7-2 . TGTGCCAGCAGCTTAGTGCGAGTGAATGAGCAGTTCTTC CASSLVRVNEQFF
TRBJ1-2 . TRBV24-1 . TGTGCCACCAGTGTGGGATTTGGCTACACCTTC CATSVGFGYTF
TRBJ2-1 . TRBV14 TRBD2 TGTGCCAGCAGCCAAACGCCGGGACTAGTGGCACCCGGTGAGCAGTTCTTC CASSQTPGLVAPGEQFF
TRBJ1-2 . TRBV6-2/TRBV6-3 . TGTGCCAGCAGGACGGGATTTACAACCACTTTAGACGGGATTTACAACTATGGCTACACCTTC CASRTGFTTTLDGIYNYGYTF
TRBJ2-5 . TRBV6-6 TRBD2 TGTGCCAGCAAAGGACTAGCGAGAGAGACCCAGTACTTC CASKGLARETQYF
TRBJ2-1 . TRBV20-1 TRBD2 TGCAGTGCTCCAGGACTAGCGGGAGTTTTCGATGAGCAGTTCTTC CSAPGLAGVFDEQFF
TRBJ1-1 . TRBV9 TRBD1 TGTGCCAGCAGCGACCGACAGGGGATGAACACTGAAGCTTTCTTT CASSDRQGMNTEAFF
TRBJ1-5 many TRBV7-8 TRBD1 TGTGCCAGCAGCTCCGACAGGGTGGGTCAGCCCCAGCATTTT CASSSDRVGQPQHF
TRBJ2-7 . TRBV18 . TGTGCCAGCTCACCACGGGCAACGAGCTCCTACGAGCAGTACTTC CASSPRATSSYEQYF